These T cell receptor beta chains were read from a single sample in a study of long-term antiretroviral therapy in people with HIV. Generated by immunoSEQ multiplex PCR, the TCRdb table keeps only in-frame clones and is missing some. The sample has under 20,000 clones; around three quarters are singletons. The sample in question was unsorted PBMCs, obtained 0.2 years after starting antiretroviral therapy. Receptors were obtained from a woman aged 40 to 50 with HIV. The CDR3 runs from the conserved cysteine through the conserved F or W. D genes are given only for firm matches. Not every row has a clone size; where given, it reads once, few, many or a size class.

d_call j_call clone_size v_call cdr3_nt cdr3_aa
NA TRBJ2-7 NA TRBV19 TGTGCCAGTAGTTTGCAACATGGCGAGCAGTACTTC CASSLQHGEQYF
NA TRBJ2-1 NA TRBV10-1 TGCGCCAGCAGTGGTTCGCACAATGAGCAGTTCTTC CASSGSHNEQFF
NA TRBJ2-1 NA TRBV5-1 TGCGCCAGCAGCTTGGGCCGGTCTTACTCCTACAATGAGCAGTTCTTC CASSLGRSYSYNEQFF
NA TRBJ1-2 NA TRBV2 TGTGCCAGCAGGGGGACGGGGCAGGGGCAGACCTATGGCTACACCTTC CASRGTGQGQTYGYTF
NA TRBJ2-7 few TRBV11-2 TGTGCCAGCAGCTTCTTCCAGGGAAGCTACGAGCAGTACTTC CASSFFQGSYEQYF
TRBD1 TRBJ1-1 NA TRBV4-1 TGCGCCAGCAGCCGGGGGACAGCGGAGACTGAAGCTTTCTTT CASSRGTAETEAFF
NA TRBJ1-2 few TRBV5-4 TGTGCCAGCAGCATGGACAGACCATATAACTATGGCTACACCTTC CASSMDRPYNYGYTF
TRBD2 TRBJ2-7 NA TRBV27 TGTGCCAGCAGAGAACGACTAGCGGGACACTACGAGCAGTACTTC CASRERLAGHYEQYF
TRBD1 TRBJ2-7 few TRBV27 TGTGCCAGCAGTTCCCGACAGGGCGGCGCCGAGCAGTACTTC CASSSRQGGAEQYF
NA TRBJ2-1 NA TRBV7-9 TGTGCCAGCAGCTTCATGCGGGCCAGCTCCTACAATGAGCAGTTCTTC CASSFMRASSYNEQFF
NA TRBJ1-2 NA TRBV6-5 TGTGCCAGCAGCGAGGGGACGGCCTATGGCTACACCTTC CASSEGTAYGYTF
NA TRBJ2-2 NA TRBV6-5 TGTGCCAGCAGTTACTCGCTTGACGGCACCGGGGAGCTGTTTTTT CASSYSLDGTGELFF
NA TRBJ2-7 NA TRBV13 TGTGCCAGCAGCTACGGTACGGGGACCTACGAGCAGTACTTC CASSYGTGTYEQYF
NA TRBJ2-5 NA TRBV5-6 TGTGCCAGCAGCTTGATCCGGGAGTTCCAAGAGACCCAGTACTTC CASSLIREFQETQYF
NA TRBJ1-1 NA TRBV10-1 TGCGCCAGCAGTGACGGGCAGGGGTACACTGAAGCTTTCTTT CASSDGQGYTEAFF
NA TRBJ1-5 NA TRBV7-8 TGTGCCAGCAGCTTAACGGGGGCCCATAATCAGCCCCAGCATTTT CASSLTGAHNQPQHF
TRBD1 TRBJ1-1 NA TRBV19 TGTGCCAGTAGTATCCCGGGACAGGGGGCGGGCACTGAAGCTTTCTTT CASSIPGQGAGTEAFF
NA TRBJ2-1 once TRBV5-4 TGTGCCAGCAGCTCGTTAGAGGGGGGACTCTACAATGAGCAGTTCTTC CASSSLEGGLYNEQFF
NA TRBJ1-1 NA TRBV30 TGTGCCTGGAGTGTAGGGGGTTACACTGAAGCTTTCTTT CAWSVGGYTEAFF
NA TRBJ1-5 few TRBV10-3 TGTGCCATCAGCCTAGACAGGAGCAATCAGCCCCAGCATTTT CAISLDRSNQPQHF
TRBD1 TRBJ1-1 few TRBV7-8 TGTGCCACAAATACAGGGGGCTGGAACACTGAAGCTTTCTTT CATNTGGWNTEAFF
NA TRBJ2-3 NA TRBV4-1 TGCGCCAGCAGCGCACCCGGGACAACAGATACGCAGTATTTT CASSAPGTTDTQYF
TRBD1 TRBJ2-2 NA TRBV25-1 TGTGCCAGCAGTCCACAGGGGGTACAGGTGTTCGGGGAGCTGTTTTTT CASSPQGVQVFGELFF
NA TRBJ1-6 NA TRBV6-1 TGTGCCAGCAGTGAAGCCTCACAGGGAGTTTCACCCCTCCACTTT CASSEASQGVSPLHF
NA TRBJ1-6 NA TRBV7-8 TGTGCCAGCAGCTTAGTTAGGACAAGTAATTCACCCCTCCACTTT CASSLVRTSNSPLHF
NA TRBJ2-4 NA TRBV2 TGTGCCAGCAGTGAAAGGGATCCCGCCAAAAACATTCAGTACTTC CASSERDPAKNIQYF
TRBD1 TRBJ1-4 NA TRBV5-1 TGCGCCAGCAGCCCACGGGACAGCAATAATGAAAAACTGTTTTTT CASSPRDSNNEKLFF
NA TRBJ1-1 NA TRBV5-1 TGCGCCAGCAGCTTGGCCGGCAGCACTGAAGCTTTCTTT CASSLAGSTEAFF
NA TRBJ1-1 NA TRBV30 TGTGCCTGGACGGGGGGGTGGGAAGCTTTCTTT CAWTGGWEAFF
NA TRBJ2-5 NA TRBV11-2 TGTGCCAGCAGCTTAGAAGGAGAGACCCAGTACTTC CASSLEGETQYF
TRBD1 TRBJ2-1 NA TRBV7-9 TGTGCCAGCAGCGAAGGACAGGGGGCTGTTGAGCAGTTCTTC CASSEGQGAVEQFF
TRBD1 TRBJ1-3 NA TRBV4-2 TGTGCCAGCAGCCAACACTATCGACAGGGACCTGGAAACACCATATATTTT CASSQHYRQGPGNTIYF
NA TRBJ1-3 NA TRBV11-2 TGTGCCAGCAGTCGGGGCGGAAACTCTGGAAACACCATATATTTT CASSRGGNSGNTIYF
NA TRBJ1-5 NA TRBV6-1 TGTGCCAGCAGGGACGGACGGCTGGGCAATCAGCCCCAGCATTTT CASRDGRLGNQPQHF
TRBD2 TRBJ2-2 NA TRBV2 TGTGCCAGCAGTGAGGTAGCGGGCGGTACCGGGGAGCTGTTTTTT CASSEVAGGTGELFF
NA TRBJ2-7 once TRBV5-8 TGTGCCAGCAGCTTCGGTACAGGATCCGAGCAGTACTTC CASSFGTGSEQYF
NA TRBJ1-2 NA TRBV25-1 TGTGCCAGCAGTGATCAGAGGACTCCTTATGGCTACACCTTC CASSDQRTPYGYTF
TRBD1 TRBJ1-1 NA TRBV9 TGTGCCAGCAGCGCGGAGGGGGCGCGGGTTAACACTGAAGCTTTCTTT CASSAEGARVNTEAFF
NA TRBJ1-6 NA TRBV9 TGTGCCAGCAGCGTAGGTTCAGGGACCGCAAATTCACCCCTCCACTTT CASSVGSGTANSPLHF
TRBD1 TRBJ1-1 once TRBV30 TGTGCCTGGAGTCGAGACAGGGTGGACACTGAAGCTTTCTTT CAWSRDRVDTEAFF
NA TRBJ1-2 NA TRBV4-2 TGTGCCAGCAGCCAAGACTCCAGTAACTATGGCTACACCTTC CASSQDSSNYGYTF
NA TRBJ2-7 NA TRBV5-1 TGCGCCAGCAGCTTGGCGGCCGCGGGTCTCGAGCAGTACTTC CASSLAAAGLEQYF
NA TRBJ2-1 NA TRBV5-6 TGTGCCAGCAGCTGGGACGCCGAGGGGAAGCAGTTCTTC CASSWDAEGKQFF
TRBD1 TRBJ1-1 NA TRBV6-5 TGTGCCAGCAGCCCCACCCACAGGGGAGGCACTGAAGCTTTCTTT CASSPTHRGGTEAFF
TRBD2 TRBJ2-5 NA TRBV5-1 TGCGCCAGCAGCTTTGCGGGGACTAGCGGCGAGACCCAGTACTTC CASSFAGTSGETQYF
TRBD1 TRBJ2-3 NA TRBV2 TGTGCCAGCAGTGAGGCCCGGGACAGGGTCACAGATACGCAGTATTTT CASSEARDRVTDTQYF
TRBD1 TRBJ2-7 NA TRBV12-5 TGTGCTAGTGGCAAAGGGGGCCCCTACGAGCAGTACTTC CASGKGGPYEQYF
NA TRBJ1-1 NA TRBV4-2 TGTGCCAGCAGCCTGAATAGCGTGAACACTGAAGCTTTCTTT CASSLNSVNTEAFF
NA TRBJ1-5 NA TRBV5-5 TGTGCCAGCAGCTTGGGTAGCCAGCCCCAGCATTTT CASSLGSQPQHF
TRBD2 TRBJ2-7 NA TRBV27 TGTGCCAGCAGTCGCGTACTAGCGGCTCTGGGGGGGCAGTACTTC CASSRVLAALGGQYF
NA TRBJ2-7 NA TRBV5-6 TGTGCCAGCAGCTCAGGGGTCTACGAGCAGTACTTC CASSSGVYEQYF
NA TRBJ2-1 NA TRBV5-4 TGTGCCAGCAGCTTGCAACGGGGCAATGAGCAGTTCTTC CASSLQRGNEQFF
NA TRBJ1-1 NA TRBV12-5 TGTGCCTCCCGGGGGGCAGGGGCTGACACTGAAGCTTTCTTT CASRGAGADTEAFF
NA TRBJ2-7 NA TRBV19 TGTGCCAGTAGTATAGCCTTCGACCAGGAGTTCGAGCAGTACTTC CASSIAFDQEFEQYF